The rows below give T cell receptor beta chains drawn from one sample of a study of cytomegalovirus exposure and HLA in healthy donors. Produced via immunoSEQ multiplex PCR; TCRdb's table is partial and in-frame only. This repertoire shows around 120,000 clones, 60% to 80% found once; its top ten account for around 5.2%. Sequencing was performed on PBMCs. The receptors come from a man aged 45-60 years in good health and CMV-seropositive. CDR3s include the opening cysteine and the closing phenylalanine or tryptophan. A D gene is named only where the DNA matches it firmly. The listing skips clone size in some rows; elsewhere it reads once, few, many or a size class.

clone_size	d_call	v_call	j_call	cdr3_nt	cdr3_aa
few	.	TRBV11-2	TRBJ1-2	TGTGCCAGCAGCTTCGAATCGGGATTAAGGACTCCTTATGGCTACACCTTC	CASSFESGLRTPYGYTF
.	TRBD1	TRBV9	TRBJ1-3	TGTGCCAGCAGCGCCGACGGACAGGGGGGAAACACCATATATTTT	CASSADGQGGNTIYF
.	.	TRBV10-3	TRBJ1-5	TGTGCCATCAGTGAGGGGCAGGGTGACAATCAGCCCCAGCATTTT	CAISEGQGDNQPQHF
.	.	TRBV6-5	TRBJ2-7	TGTGCCACAGAAGGGAAGGGGAATGCCTACGAGCAGTACTTC	CATEGKGNAYEQYF
.	.	TRBV2	TRBJ1-2	TGTGCCAGCAGCCTCAACAGGGACCGGAGTGGCTACACCTTC	CASSLNRDRSGYTF
.	.	TRBV5-1	TRBJ2-3	TGCGCCAGCAGCTTGGTGGGGGCGCCTAGCACAGATACGCAGTATTTT	CASSLVGAPSTDTQYF
.	TRBD1	TRBV7-9	TRBJ1-1	TGTGCCAGCAGCGGATACCGGCGGACAGGGGTTCGAAAGGCTGAAGCTTTCTTT	CASSGYRRTGVRKAEAFF
.	.	TRBV5-1	TRBJ2-5	TGCGCCAGCAGCTTACGGGGACTCCAAGAGACCCAGTACTTC	CASSLRGLQETQYF
.	.	TRBV4-1	TRBJ2-7	TGCGCCAGCAGCCGCGGAACAAGTTTGGGTTACGAGCAGTACTTC	CASSRGTSLGYEQYF
.	TRBD1	TRBV6-5	TRBJ1-6	TGTGCCAGCAGTTGGACAGGAAATAATTCACCCCTCCACTTT	CASSWTGNNSPLHF
.	.	TRBV11-3	TRBJ2-1	TGTGCCAGCAGCTTAGAGCGGGACTACAATGAGCAGTTCTTC	CASSLERDYNEQFF
.	TRBD2	TRBV14	TRBJ2-1	TGTGCCAGCAGCCAAGATATCGGGGGGGCTCATGAGCAGTTCTTC	CASSQDIGGAHEQFF
.	.	TRBV15	TRBJ1-2	TGTGCCAGCAGCAACAGGGCCCTGACAGGCTACACCTTC	CASSNRALTGYTF
.	.	TRBV27	TRBJ1-2	TGTGCCAGCAGTTTATCAGGAGGGCGAGGCTACACCTTC	CASSLSGGRGYTF
.	TRBD2	TRBV7-7	TRBJ2-1	TGTGCCAGCAGCTTAAGCGGGAGGGCCAATGAGCAGTTCTTC	CASSLSGRANEQFF
.	.	TRBV30	TRBJ1-5	TGTGCCTGGAGTGTACGATCTGCGGGACGGACCATCAATCAGCCCCAGCATTTT	CAWSVRSAGRTINQPQHF
.	TRBD2	TRBV5-1	TRBJ2-1	TGCGCCAGCAGCTTAAATCCGGGACTAGCGACTTTGAATGAGCAGTTCTTC	CASSLNPGLATLNEQFF